The clone carrying this TCR beta chain was counted many times. This CDR3 region has 13 residues. V lost 5 bases to trimming and J lost 3 bases; unmatched junction nucleotides: 2. The record originates from a study of read filtering for tumor transcriptome and immune sequencing. Study at large: Mean patient age was roughly 61 years, range roughly 47 to 90; approximately 17 male, some 14 female.

From about 400 ng of RNA, a library with molecular barcoded alpha/delta and beta/gamma adaptors was made. One entry per CDR3 protein results from TCRdb running MiXCR on the reads. The table includes fewer than 100,000 distinct CDR3 sequences, about 12% detected once. Sequencing was done on a sample of a population of CD138-negative cells sorted from bone marrow. The TCR was taken from a donor over 35 with multiple myeloma. This rearrangement joins TRBV12-3 or TRBV12-4 to TRBJ1-1, with 8 bases matching TRBD1. CDR3: CASSGQGHTEAFF. The CDR3 region has the DNA TGTGCCAGCAGTGGACAGGGCCACACTGAAGCTTTCTTT.